This record covers a single TCR beta chain. This sample is drawn from a study of metastatic and nonmetastatic thyroid tumors. TCRdb reanalyzed the PCR reads with MiXCR. The data contain over 6,500 clones, 27% of them singletons. V lost 5 bases and J lost 6; bases outside the gene matches: 3. CDR3 size: 13 residues. CDR1 is SEHNR, CDR2 FQNEAQ, per germline (reference sequence). Thyroid surgery took place with no prior treatment in any patient. The receptor's source is a male donor with papillary thyroid cancer or a benign thyroid nodule (not recorded which). Some clones in this sample may be carry-over from other donors' samples. Sequencing was performed on adjacent normal tissue. The chain is built from TRBV7-9 and TRBJ2-7; 11 bases match TRBD2. The CDR3 coding sequence is TGTGCCAGCAGCGGGGGGACTAGCGGCGAGCAGTACTTC. It is translated as CASSGGTSGEQYF. Using reference TRBV7-9 and TRBJ2-7 for the parts outside the CDR3, the full variable domain is DTGVSQNPRHKITKRGQNVTFRCDPISEHNRLYWYRQTLGQGPEFLTYFQNEAQLEKSRLLSDRFSAERPKGSFSTLEIQRTEQGDSAMYLCASSGGTSGEQYFGPGTRLTVT.